The clone carrying this TCR beta chain has a handful of counts. Its antigen is unidentified. The data were taken from a study of breast tumors, draining lymph nodes, adjacent tissues. General study findings and limits: Tumor T cell lymph node origin was a supported hypothesis, not proven. Luminal-like breast cancer showed significantly higher tumor–nontumor repertoire similarity than basal-like. The data were judged consistent with most tumor T cells coming from lymph node and expanding in tumor. Compared with lymph nodes, tumors were less diverse; compared with nontumor tissue, more.

TCRdb passed the multiplex PCR reads through MiXCR, listing each CDR3 protein once. The sample has about 270,000 distinct CDR3 sequences, 30% to 35% seen once; the top ten hold over 0.95%. Samples came from axillary lymph nodes draining the breast cancer. Germline V gene data show CDR1 as MNHNY and CDR2 as SVGAGI (reference sequence). Trimming took off 2 bases at V and 2 bases at J, with 11 bases between the two ends. CDR3 size: 15 residues. The sample was axillary lymph node tissue. This TCR derives from a female donor with breast cancer. Some clones in this sample may be carry-over from other donors' samples. The chain is built from TRBV6-6 and TRBJ2-3, with D hard to call. CDR3 residues: CASSYAPGYTDTQYF. In DNA, the CDR3 is TGTGCCAGCAGTTACGCCCCGGGCTACACAGATACGCAGTATTTT.